Shown below are 3 T cell receptor beta chains from a single sample sequenced in a study of metastatic and nonmetastatic thyroid tumors. Before thyroid surgery, none of the patients had received any treatment. TCRdb recomputed clones from the PCR reads via MiXCR. The data hold more than 40,000 clones, with about 3.2% observed a single time. Sequencing was done on a sample of blood. The receptors derive from a female donor with papillary thyroid cancer or a benign thyroid nodule (not recorded which). Some clones in this sample may be carry-over from other donors' samples.

This clone was seen a handful of times. This rearrangement joins TRBV27 to TRBJ1-2; 8 bases map to TRBD1. The V gene's germline CDR1 is MNHEY and CDR2 SMNVEV (reference sequence). This CDR3 is built from 14 residues. The trim removed 6 bases at V and 4 bases at J, leaving 7 bases unmatched. DNA of the CDR3: TGTGCCAGCAGACAGGGGGGGCCAATCTATGGCTACACCTTC. Its protein product is CASRQGGPIYGYTF.

This clone was observed many times. J is TRBJ1-4 and V is TRBV5-1; no definite D call. The CDR3 contains 14 residues. Germline V gene lookup returns CDR1 SGHRS and CDR2 YFSETQ. With 2 bases removed from V and 0 bases from J, the gap between germline ends came to 5 bases. CDR3 bases: TGCGCCAGCAGCTTAACCACAACTAATGAAAAACTGTTTTTT. Protein: CASSLTTTNEKLFF.

This clone was detected ten times or more. The chain carries TRBV2 and TRBJ1-5, with D unresolved. V lost 4 bases to trimming and J lost 4 bases, with 23 bases between them. The CDR3 consists of 18 residues. Germline V gene lookup returns CDR1 SNHLY and CDR2 FYNNEI. CDR3 DNA: TGTGCCAGCAGTGGTAGGTTCGGCCGCTTGAGCCGTAATCAGCCCCAGCATTTT. Translation: CASSGRFGRLSRNQPQHF. Full variable domain (remainder filled in from reference TRBV2 and TRBJ1-5): EPEVTQTPSHQVTQMGQEVILRCVPISNHLYFYWYRQILGQKVEFLVSFYNNEISEKSEIFDDQFSVERPDGSNFTLKIRSTKLEDSAMYFCASSGRFGRLSRNQPQHFGDGTRLSIL.